This T cell receptor beta chain was obtained from a study of Graves' ophthalmopathy and Graves' hyperthyroidism. Findings and caveats of the study: In separating ophthalmopathy from stable hyperthyroidism, a 13-signature model achieved about 90% sensitivity and 81.08% specificity. The blood repertoire also included most expanded thyroid clonotypes above 0.001 frequency.

The V segment lost 5 bases and the J segment 2 bases; nucleotides outside the gene matches: 8. This CDR3 is built from 16 residues. Germline V CDR1 and CDR2: SGHTA, FQGNSA. Amplified TCR beta CDR3 regions were obtained using RNA transcripts as template. Following a first-round RT-PCR that used HTBI primers, a second-round multiplex PCR was carried out. One entry per CDR3 protein results from TCRdb running MiXCR on the multiplex PCR reads. Seen here are over a million distinct CDR3 sequences, 35% to 45% observed once, and the top ten hold 11%. Many counts were recorded for this clonotype. Its antigen is not identified.

V and J are TRBV7-2 and TRBJ1-5, with 8 bases identical to TRBD1. This sequence was found in an adult man with Graves' hyperthyroidism. The sequencing sample was made of peripheral blood or thyroid tissue (not recorded which). The CDR3, as DNA: TGTGCCAGCAGCCGCGACAGGGGCGGCGGCAATCAGCCCCAGCATTTT. Protein product: CASSRDRGGGNQPQHF. The whole variable domain, filled in from reference TRBV7-2 and TRBJ1-5, reads GAGVSQSPSNKVTEKGKDVELRCDPISGHTALYWYRQSLGQGLEFLIYFQGNSAPDKSGLPSDRFSAERTGGSVSTLTIQRTQQEDSAVYLCASSRDRGGGNQPQHFGDGTRLSIL.